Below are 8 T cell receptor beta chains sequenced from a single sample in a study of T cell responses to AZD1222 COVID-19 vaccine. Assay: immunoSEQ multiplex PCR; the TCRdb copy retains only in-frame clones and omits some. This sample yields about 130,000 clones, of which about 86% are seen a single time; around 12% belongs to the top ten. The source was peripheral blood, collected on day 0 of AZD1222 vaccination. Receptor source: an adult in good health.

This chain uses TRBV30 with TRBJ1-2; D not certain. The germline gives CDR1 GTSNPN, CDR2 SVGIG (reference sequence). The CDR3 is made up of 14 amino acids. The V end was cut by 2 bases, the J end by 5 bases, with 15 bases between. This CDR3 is CAWSNEGSVYGYTF. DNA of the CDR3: TGTGCCTGGAGTAACGAGGGATCAGTTTATGGCTACACCTTC.

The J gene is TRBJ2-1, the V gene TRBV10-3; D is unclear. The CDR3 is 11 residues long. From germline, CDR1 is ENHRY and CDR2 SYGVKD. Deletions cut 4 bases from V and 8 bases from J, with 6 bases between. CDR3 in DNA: TGTGCCATCAGTGGGTTCTATGAGCAGTTCTTC. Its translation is CAISGFYEQFF.

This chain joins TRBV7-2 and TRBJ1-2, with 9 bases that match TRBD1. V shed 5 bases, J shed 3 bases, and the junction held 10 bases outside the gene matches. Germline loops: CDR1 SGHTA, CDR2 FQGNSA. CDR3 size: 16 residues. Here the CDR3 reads CASSTRTGVMDYGYTF. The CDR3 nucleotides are TGTGCCAGCAGCACTCGGACAGGGGTCATGGACTATGGCTACACCTTC.

Here the CDR3 DNA reads TGTGCCAGCACCCGCCAAGGCCACAACTCCTATAATTCACCCCTCCACTTT. The encoded protein is CASTRQGHNSYNSPLHF. The chain has TRBV27 and TRBJ1-6; D unclear. The germline V gene has CDR1 MNHEY and CDR2 SMNVEV (reference sequence). CDR3 length equals 17 residues. Trimming removed 7 bases at V and 0 bases at J, with 16 bases between.

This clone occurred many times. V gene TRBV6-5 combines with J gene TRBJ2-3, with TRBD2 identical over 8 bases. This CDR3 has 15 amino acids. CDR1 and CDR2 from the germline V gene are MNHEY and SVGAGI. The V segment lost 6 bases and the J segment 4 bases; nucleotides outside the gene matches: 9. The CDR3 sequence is CASSGPAGDPDTQYF. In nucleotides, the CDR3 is TGTGCCAGCAGCGGGCCAGCGGGGGACCCAGATACGCAGTATTTT.

The CDR3 nucleotides read TGTGCCAGTAGTAAAAACAGGGAGGACGCTGAAGCTTTCTTT. The encoded protein is CASSKNREDAEAFF. V gene TRBV19 combines with J gene TRBJ1-1, with a weak D call TRBD1 (6 bases). There are 14 residues in the CDR3. Trimming removed 4 bases from V and 6 bases from J, with 15 bases in between. Germline CDR1 reads LNHDA; CDR2 reads SQIVND (reference sequence).

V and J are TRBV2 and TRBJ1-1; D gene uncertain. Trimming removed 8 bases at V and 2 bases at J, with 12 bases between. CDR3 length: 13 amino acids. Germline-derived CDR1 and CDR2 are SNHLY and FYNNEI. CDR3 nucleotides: TGTGCCAGCCACAATTCGCTAAACACTGAAGCTTTCTTT. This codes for CASHNSLNTEAFF.

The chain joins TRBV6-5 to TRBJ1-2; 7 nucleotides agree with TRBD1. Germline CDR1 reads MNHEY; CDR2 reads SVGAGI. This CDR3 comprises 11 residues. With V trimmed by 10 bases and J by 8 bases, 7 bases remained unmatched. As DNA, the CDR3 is TGTGCCACGAAGGGGGCGCCGGGCTACACCTTC. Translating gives CATKGAPGYTF.